These 5 T cell receptor beta chains share one sample of origin, sequenced in a study of blood T cell repertoires in COVID-19. Assay used: immunoSEQ multiplex PCR; TCRdb lists only in-frame clones, some missing. The data show roughly 73,000 clones, under 95% seen once. Material for sequencing was peripheral blood. These receptors came from a man in his forties or fifties with acute or convalescent COVID-19.

The chain employs TRBV27 and TRBJ2-1; 8 bases line up with TRBD2. V shed 5 bases, J shed 3 bases, and the junction held 9 bases outside the gene matches. This CDR3 spans 16 amino acids. Germline values: CDR1 MNHEY, CDR2 SMNVEV (reference sequence). The CDR3 region is CASSPWGRGDYNEQFF. The DNA of the CDR3 is TGTGCCAGCAGTCCCTGGGGGCGGGGGGACTACAATGAGCAGTTCTTC.

The V call is TRBV5-5, the J call TRBJ2-1; no clear D gene. V lost 0 bases and J 5 bases, leaving 12 bases between the germline ends. Germline loops: CDR1 SGHKS, CDR2 YYEKEE (reference sequence). The CDR3 spans 15 residues. CDR3 amino acids: CASSLEPRLDNEQFF. For the CDR3, the DNA is TGTGCCAGCAGCTTGGAGCCGCGGTTGGACAATGAGCAGTTCTTC.

The rearrangement links TRBV10-1 to TRBJ2-7; a weak D match, TRBD1 (6 bases). The CDR3 length is 13 residues. Trimming cost V 4 bases and J 3 bases, with 10 bases left between them. Germline CDR1 WNHNN, CDR2 SYGVQD (reference sequence). The CDR3 DNA reads TGCGCCAGCAGTGGAGGACAGAACTACGAGCAGTACTTC. Translation: CASSGGQNYEQYF.

V usage is TRBV5-1 and J usage is TRBJ2-7; 7 nucleotides match TRBD2. V shed 2 bases and J 2 bases; nucleotides not matched to a gene: 4. CDR1 is SGHRS, CDR2 YFSETQ, per germline. CDR3 size: 14 residues. The CDR3 loop reads CASSLAGTTYEQYF. The CDR3 region has the DNA TGCGCCAGCAGCTTAGCGGGGACTACCTACGAGCAGTACTTC.

The genes are TRBV4-2 and TRBJ1-2, with a weak D call TRBD1 (6 bases). The germline gives CDR1 LGHNA, CDR2 YNFKEQ. CDR3 length: 16 amino acids. V was clipped by 3 bases and J by 2 bases, with 16 bases between them. CDR3 loop: CASSQGWTEGNYGYTF. The CDR3 DNA sequence: TGTGCCAGCAGCCAGGGTTGGACAGAAGGGAACTATGGCTACACCTTC.